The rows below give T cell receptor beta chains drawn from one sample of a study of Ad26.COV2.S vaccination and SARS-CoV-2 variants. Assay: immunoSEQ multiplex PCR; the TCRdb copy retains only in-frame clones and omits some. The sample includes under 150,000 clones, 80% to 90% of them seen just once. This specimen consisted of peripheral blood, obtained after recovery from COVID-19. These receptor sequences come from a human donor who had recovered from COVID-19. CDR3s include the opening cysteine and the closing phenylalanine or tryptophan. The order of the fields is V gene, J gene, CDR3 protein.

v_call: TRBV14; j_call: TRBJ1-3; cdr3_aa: CASGHISGNTIYF
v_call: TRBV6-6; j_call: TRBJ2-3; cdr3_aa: CASSYGRFDVGDTQYF
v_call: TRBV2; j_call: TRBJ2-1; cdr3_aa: CASSGTGHNEQFF
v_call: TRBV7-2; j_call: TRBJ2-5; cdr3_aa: CASSSHRFRETQYF
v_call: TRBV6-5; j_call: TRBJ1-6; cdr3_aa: CASSTQGYNSPLHF
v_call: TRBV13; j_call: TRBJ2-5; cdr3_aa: CASSSSDREETQYF
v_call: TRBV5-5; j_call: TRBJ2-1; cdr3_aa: CASSLNAQGAYEQFF
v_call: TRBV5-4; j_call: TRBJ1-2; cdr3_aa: CASSPGQGGSYGYTF
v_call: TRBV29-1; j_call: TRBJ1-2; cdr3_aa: CSVGGGERYGYTF
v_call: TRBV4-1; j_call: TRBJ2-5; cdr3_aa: CASSQERIGGAPETQYF
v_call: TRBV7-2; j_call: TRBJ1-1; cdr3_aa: CAGSGAPGMSTEAFF
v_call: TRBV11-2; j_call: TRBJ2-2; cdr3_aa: CASSLGGGSGELFF
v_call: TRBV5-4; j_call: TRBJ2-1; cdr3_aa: CASSLVYNEQFF
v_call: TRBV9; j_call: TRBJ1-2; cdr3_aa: CASSAEGDRRKYGYTF
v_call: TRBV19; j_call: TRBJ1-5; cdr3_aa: CASIRGYGQPQHF
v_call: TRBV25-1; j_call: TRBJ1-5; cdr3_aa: CASSGESWQPQHF
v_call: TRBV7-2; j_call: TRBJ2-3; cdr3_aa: CASSLDGRRDTQYF
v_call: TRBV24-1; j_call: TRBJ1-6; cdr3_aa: CATSEQTARDSPLHF
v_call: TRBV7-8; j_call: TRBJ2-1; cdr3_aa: CASIIGGGSSYNEQFF
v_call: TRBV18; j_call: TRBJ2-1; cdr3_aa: CASSARDVFYNEQFF